This T cell receptor beta chain was found in a study of blood T cell repertoires in COVID-19. Background on the study: Acute and convalescent COVID-19 samples came from the United States, Italy and Spain.

Assay: immunoSEQ multiplex PCR; the TCRdb copy retains only in-frame clones and omits some. Of some 200,000 clones in the sample, 80% to 95% were seen once. Germline CDR1 and CDR2: MNHEY and SVGAGI. The CDR3 is 15 residues long. Losses at the gene ends were 3 bases for V and 8 bases for J; bases not matched to a gene: 11. The receptor was derived from a man aged 45-65 years with acute or convalescent COVID-19. The chain has TRBV6-5 and TRBJ1-2, with TRBD1 matching over 8 bases. Sequenced: peripheral blood. The CDR3 DNA is TGTGCCAGCAGTTATACGGGGACAGGCGGATTCGGCTACACCTTC. As protein: CASSYTGTGGFGYTF.